This entry is about one T cell receptor beta chain. This entry belongs to a study of cytomegalovirus exposure and HLA in healthy donors. The PCR made use of 60 Vbeta and 13 Jbeta primers. The method was immunoSEQ multiplex PCR; TCRdb's version includes in-frame clones alone and lacks a portion of them. The sample shows 150,000 to 200,000 clones, around 80% of them seen only once. V shed 5 bases, J shed 6 bases, and the junction held 2 bases outside the gene matches. This CDR3 comprises 13 residues. From germline, CDR1 is KGHSH and CDR2 LQKENI. The chain combines TRBV18 with TRBJ2-2; TRBD1 aligns across 8 bases. This sequence originates from a man aged 40-49 years in good health and CMV-seronegative. Sequencing used PBMCs. The CDR3: CASSVDRAGELFF. In nucleotides, the CDR3 is TGTGCCAGCTCAGTGGACAGGGCCGGGGAGCTGTTTTTT.